The source of this T cell receptor beta chain is a study of regulatory T cells in long-lasting Graves disease. Whole-study results and caveats: What was studied was peripheral blood only, and not thyroid tissue. Relative to new patients (approximately 1,000), persistent patients exhibited greater sharing of public clonotypes (more than 2,500).

To make TCR beta libraries, researchers used iRepertoire HTBI primers and Arm-PCR of CDR3 regions. TCRdb redid the calling of the multiplex PCR reads with MiXCR, one entry per CDR3 protein. Of a few hundred thousand distinct CDR3 sequences in the sample, roughly 25% were seen once. This clonotype has a handful of counts. The antigen remains undetermined. The time point denotes: persistent/refractory GD, antithyroid drugs over 5 years with positive TRAb. RNA isolated from PBMCs was used to make the TCR library. This TCR derives from a middle-aged woman with Graves disease. Sequenced here: peripheral blood mononuclear cells (PBMCs), sampled when the disease was refractory, from a patient treated with antithyroid drugs.

CDR3 DNA sequence: TGTGCCAGCAGTATTACAGGGGTTGGAAACACCATATATTTT. This translates into CASSITGVGNTIYF. The rearrangement uses TRBV28 and TRBJ1-3, with 7 bases matching TRBD1. In germline, CDR1 is MDHEN, CDR2 SYDVKM. V lost 5 bases to trimming and J lost 3 bases; unmatched junction nucleotides: 4. CDR3 length: 14 amino acids.